This T cell receptor (beta chain) was captured in a study of CD8 T cells in Susac syndrome. V lost 4 bases, J lost 7 bases, and 13 bases lay in between. The CDR3 consists of 14 residues. From germline, CDR1 is LNHDA and CDR2 SQIVND (reference sequence). The patients who served as multiple sclerosis controls were treatment-naive and had stable or active relapsing-remitting disease that fulfilled the revised McDonald criteria. Random hexamers were used to reverse transcribe the RNA input (roughly 0.5 to 1 ug). Multiplex PCR with immunoSEQ amplified the TCR beta CDR3 across 54 Vbeta and 13 Jbeta. Each CDR3 protein is one row after TCRdb ran MiXCR on the immunoSEQ multiplex PCR reads. Of 250,000 to 300,000 distinct CDR3 sequences listed, about nine tenths were seen once; the top ten hold approximately 0.18%. This clonotype appeared a single time.

Source material: CD8+ T cells from PBMCs. This chain connects TRBV19 to TRBJ2-2, with TRBD2 as a possible D gene (5 bases). The source of this sequence is a human donor with multiple sclerosis. The CDR3 is CASSSGLGVGELFF. CDR3 DNA: TGTGCCAGTAGTAGCGGGCTGGGTGTCGGGGAGCTGTTTTTT.